These T cell receptor beta chains were read from a single sample in a study of T cells after yellow fever vaccination. TCRdb re-called the 5' RACE reads through MiXCR, storing one row per CDR3 protein. The sample lists 110,000 to 150,000 distinct CDR3 sequences; roughly 6.7% were seen once. The starting material was CD4+ T cells sorted from PBMCs, obtained 10 days after the yellow fever booster vaccination. The receptor source for this set is a man aged 30 to 39 who received the YFV17D yellow fever vaccine. CDR3s include the opening cysteine and the closing phenylalanine or tryptophan. The D gene is left open where the match is weak. Only some rows state a clone size, as once, few, many or a class for expanded clones.

V gene	clone size	J gene	D gene	CDR3 DNA	CDR3 protein
TRBV10-3	many	TRBJ2-7	TRBD2	TGTGCCATCAGTCCGACTAGCTACGACGAGCAGTACTTC	CAISPTSYDEQYF
TRBV28	many	TRBJ2-7	-	TGTGCCAGCACAGACTCCTACGAGCAGTACTTC	CASTDSYEQYF
TRBV2	-	TRBJ2-4	-	TGTGCCAGCGCTTCAGGGTCCAAAAACATTCAGTACTTC	CASASGSKNIQYF
TRBV15	many	TRBJ2-4	-	TGTGCCACCAGCAGAGAGGCGACCAAAAACATTCAGTACTTC	CATSREATKNIQYF
TRBV5-1	many	TRBJ2-3	TRBD1	TGCGCCAGCAGCCCGAAAGACAGGGGTCCAAGCACGCAGTATTTT	CASSPKDRGPSTQYF
TRBV7-9	many	TRBJ2-5	-	TGTGCCAGCAGCGTATCCGGGAGTGGGGAGACCCAGTACTTC	CASSVSGSGETQYF
TRBV15	many	TRBJ1-3	-	TGTGCCACCAGCATTACCAGGGCCTCTGGAAACACCATATATTTT	CATSITRASGNTIYF
TRBV7-9	few	TRBJ1-5	-	TGTGCCAGCGGTGGCGGGGATAATCAGCCCCAGCATTTT	CASGGGDNQPQHF
TRBV6-2/TRBV6-3	many	TRBJ1-2	TRBD1	TGTGCCTGCAGTTACCGACAGGGGAACTATGGCTACACCTTC	CACSYRQGNYGYTF
TRBV4-2	many	TRBJ2-2	TRBD2	TGTGCCAGCAGCCAGGGAGGGCTGAACACCGGGGAGCTGTTTTTT	CASSQGGLNTGELFF
TRBV24-1	many	TRBJ2-1	TRBD2	TGTGCCACCAGTGGTGCTAGCGGAGGATACAATGAGCAGTTCTTC	CATSGASGGYNEQFF
TRBV3-1	many	TRBJ2-1	-	TGTGCCAGCTCGGGACTCATCTACAATGAGCAGTTCTTC	CASSGLIYNEQFF
TRBV5-1	many	TRBJ2-7	TRBD2	TGCGCCAGCAGCTTGGTCGCGACTAGCGGGAGCTACGAGCAGTACTTC	CASSLVATSGSYEQYF
TRBV20-1	many	TRBJ2-3	-	TGCAGTGCTAGGCCGGGCCTGAGCACAGATACGCAGTATTTT	CSARPGLSTDTQYF
TRBV5-5	many	TRBJ2-1	TRBD1	TGTGCCAGCAGCTTGCGGGGACAGGGGGTATACAATGAGCAGTTCTTC	CASSLRGQGVYNEQFF
TRBV15	-	TRBJ2-7	-	TGTGCCACCAGCAGAGGGGCGACAGCCTACGAGCAGTACTTC	CATSRGATAYEQYF
TRBV15	many	TRBJ2-5	TRBD2	TGTGCCACCAGCAGAGGATCGGGTCTAGCGGGAATCCAAGAGACCCAGTACTTC	CATSRGSGLAGIQETQYF
TRBV15	many	TRBJ1-2	-	TGTGCCACCAGCCCCCTCCCCAGCGCAGAAACGGGTGGCTACACCTTC	CATSPLPSAETGGYTF
TRBV6-5	many	TRBJ2-1	-	TGTGCCAGCAGTTATCGGCCGGCCCTCTCCTACAATGAGCAGTTCTTC	CASSYRPALSYNEQFF
TRBV5-1	many	TRBJ2-3	TRBD2	TGCGCCACCCGACTAGCGGGAGGGGATACGCAGTATTTT	CATRLAGGDTQYF
TRBV6-1	many	TRBJ2-3	-	TGTGCCAGCAGAAACTGGCGACTAGACGGAGATACGCAGTATTTT	CASRNWRLDGDTQYF
TRBV20-1	many	TRBJ2-7	-	TGCAGTGCTAGGGCGGGCGGACACTACGAGCAGTACTTC	CSARAGGHYEQYF
TRBV20-1	few	TRBJ2-7	-	TGCAGTGCTAGAGTCCCGAAGGCAGGACCAGATCCCTACGAGCAGTACTTC	CSARVPKAGPDPYEQYF
TRBV12-3/TRBV12-4	many	TRBJ1-1	-	TGTGCCAGCAGTTATTTGAACACTGAAGCTTTCTTT	CASSYLNTEAFF
TRBV20-1	many	TRBJ2-3	TRBD2	TGCAGTGCTAGACTGACTAGCGGGAGTGGAGATACGCAGTATTTT	CSARLTSGSGDTQYF
TRBV10-3	-	TRBJ2-1	-	TGTGCCATCAGTGCTAGGGAGGTCAATGAGCAGTTCTTC	CAISAREVNEQFF
TRBV6-1	many	TRBJ2-5	-	TGTGCCAGCAGGCTCGTTGAGACCCAGTACTTC	CASRLVETQYF
TRBV20-1	many	TRBJ1-5	-	TGCAGTGCTAGAGGAGGTACGGGAGGAAGGGCTAATCAGCCCCAGCATTTT	CSARGGTGGRANQPQHF
TRBV15	many	TRBJ2-4	-	TGTGCCACCAGCTTCTACAAAAACATTCAGTACTTC	CATSFYKNIQYF
TRBV12-3/TRBV12-4	many	TRBJ2-1	-	TGTGCCAGCAGTTTTCGGCCGCAGTTTGAGCAGTTCTTC	CASSFRPQFEQFF
TRBV20-1	many	TRBJ2-3	-	TGCAGTGGGATCGGAGATACGCAGTATTTT	CSGIGDTQYF
TRBV18	many	TRBJ2-7	-	TGTGCCAGCTCAGGCATGGGGCGAAAAGCGGAGGGGCAGTACTTC	CASSGMGRKAEGQYF
TRBV15	many	TRBJ2-1	-	TGTGCCACCAGCAGAGATAGGGTCGTGGATGAGCAGTTCTTC	CATSRDRVVDEQFF
TRBV5-5	-	TRBJ2-7	-	TGTGCCATGGGCCCTGGGGGCCAGTCCGAGCAGTACTTC	CAMGPGGQSEQYF
TRBV4-3	many	TRBJ2-1	TRBD2	TGCGCCAGCAGCCTGATAGCGGGAGGGCCTGGCTCCTACAATGAGCAGTTCTTC	CASSLIAGGPGSYNEQFF
TRBV5-5	many	TRBJ2-5	-	TGTGCCAGCAGCTTTTTTCCAGCGGGAGAGACCCAGTACTTC	CASSFFPAGETQYF
TRBV7-6	many	TRBJ2-1	-	TGTGCCAGCAGCGAAATGGCCTCCTACAATGAGCAGTTCTTC	CASSEMASYNEQFF
TRBV10-2	few	TRBJ2-5	-	TGCGCCAGCACTGGAGGGACGCCTCAAGAGACCCAGTACTTC	CASTGGTPQETQYF
TRBV10-3	many	TRBJ2-7	-	TGTGCCATCAAGGATGTCGGGAACGAGCAGTACTTC	CAIKDVGNEQYF
TRBV7-2	many	TRBJ2-7	-	TGTGCCAGCAGCTTGGGGAGGGAGCAGTACTTC	CASSLGREQYF
TRBV3-1	many	TRBJ1-2	-	TGTGCCAGCAGCCAGAAGATTTCCCTCGATGGCTACACCTTC	CASSQKISLDGYTF
TRBV5-6	many	TRBJ2-7	TRBD2	TGTGCCAGCAGCTTTCGCGGCCGGTATACGGGAGGTGGCTACGAGCAGTACTTC	CASSFRGRYTGGGYEQYF
TRBV5-5	many	TRBJ2-2	-	TGTGCCAGCAGCGGGGCCGGACTTTTCACCGGGGAGCTGTTTTTT	CASSGAGLFTGELFF
TRBV11-2	many	TRBJ1-2	-	TGTGCCAGCAGCTTACGGCACCTCTTAGAGTCCTATGGCTACACCTTC	CASSLRHLLESYGYTF
TRBV27	many	TRBJ1-1	-	TGTGCCAGCAGTTTTACGGGTCTGAACACTGAAGCTTTCTTT	CASSFTGLNTEAFF
TRBV3-1	many	TRBJ1-4	-	TGTGCCAGCAGCCAAGTTTTGACAGAATATGAAAAACTGTTTTTT	CASSQVLTEYEKLFF
TRBV10-3	many	TRBJ2-3	-	TGTGCCATCAGTCTAGGGACGGGCACAGATACGCAGTATTTT	CAISLGTGTDTQYF
TRBV7-9	many	TRBJ2-2	TRBD1	TGTGCCAGCAGCAGGGACAGGGTGAACACCGGGGAGCTGTTTTTT	CASSRDRVNTGELFF
TRBV20-1	many	TRBJ2-3	TRBD2	TGCAGTGCTAGAGATGCGCGGGAGGTAGCAGATACGCAGTATTTT	CSARDAREVADTQYF